The rows below give T cell receptor beta chains drawn from one sample of a study of radiotherapy plus CTLA-4 blockade in lung cancer. Here immunoSEQ multiplex PCR was the method, and the copy in TCRdb shows in-frame clones only, minus some. The sample has tens of thousands of clones; around 80% are singletons. The sequencing here drew on peripheral blood, taken from a patient treated with radiotherapy plus ipilimumab. All receptors come from a human donor with non-small cell lung cancer who had a complete response to radiotherapy plus ipilimumab. CDR3s include the opening cysteine and the closing phenylalanine or tryptophan. Each record gives: D gene, J gene, V gene, clone size, CDR3 protein, CDR3 DNA. D genes are given only for firm matches. Not all rows give a size; the values are once, few, many and, for expanded clones, a class.

d_gene: -; j_gene: TRBJ1-5; v_gene: TRBV27; abundance: -; CDR3aa: CASGEESNQPQHF; CDR3nt: TGTGCCAGCGGAGAGGAAAGCAATCAGCCCCAGCATTTT
d_gene: -; j_gene: TRBJ1-2; v_gene: TRBV28; abundance: -; CDR3aa: CASKTGYGYTF; CDR3nt: TGTGCCAGCAAAACAGGATATGGCTACACCTTC
d_gene: -; j_gene: TRBJ2-3; v_gene: TRBV5-1; abundance: -; CDR3aa: CASSQGAGFVGDTQYF; CDR3nt: TGCGCCAGCAGCCAGGGAGCGGGTTTCGTGGGAGATACGCAGTATTTT
d_gene: TRBD2; j_gene: TRBJ2-1; v_gene: TRBV6-1; abundance: -; CDR3aa: CASSVPSGRGYNEQFF; CDR3nt: TGTGCCAGCAGTGTACCTAGCGGGAGAGGGTACAATGAGCAGTTCTTC
d_gene: -; j_gene: TRBJ2-3; v_gene: TRBV11-3; abundance: few; CDR3aa: CASSLGQGTQYF; CDR3nt: TGTGCCAGCAGCTTGGGGCAAGGTACGCAGTATTTT
d_gene: -; j_gene: TRBJ1-5; v_gene: TRBV19; abundance: few; CDR3aa: CASSIATVGQPQHF; CDR3nt: TGTGCCAGTAGTATTGCAACAGTGGGGCAGCCCCAGCATTTT
d_gene: -; j_gene: TRBJ1-3; v_gene: TRBV30; abundance: -; CDR3aa: CAWSVGGISGNTIYF; CDR3nt: TGTGCCTGGAGTGTTGGCGGCATCTCTGGAAACACCATATATTTT
d_gene: -; j_gene: TRBJ1-1; v_gene: TRBV10-3; abundance: -; CDR3aa: CAIRPGTVTRVEAFF; CDR3nt: TGTGCCATCAGACCCGGGACGGTAACCCGTGTGGAAGCTTTCTTT
d_gene: -; j_gene: TRBJ2-3; v_gene: TRBV7-6; abundance: -; CDR3aa: CATRRRGTTDTQYF; CDR3nt: TGTGCCACTCGCCGGAGGGGGACCACAGATACGCAGTATTTT
d_gene: -; j_gene: TRBJ2-1; v_gene: TRBV6-5; abundance: -; CDR3aa: CASSYLPATEGNEQFF; CDR3nt: TGTGCCAGCAGTTACCTCCCGGCTACAGAAGGGAATGAGCAGTTCTTC
d_gene: TRBD2; j_gene: TRBJ2-1; v_gene: TRBV25-1; abundance: -; CDR3aa: CASSRTSGSSDNEQFF; CDR3nt: TGTGCCAGCAGTAGGACTAGCGGGAGTTCTGACAATGAGCAGTTCTTC
d_gene: -; j_gene: TRBJ1-6; v_gene: TRBV7-9; abundance: -; CDR3aa: CASVAGQSNSPLHF; CDR3nt: TGTGCCAGCGTAGCGGGACAATCAAATTCACCCCTCCACTTT
d_gene: TRBD1; j_gene: TRBJ2-5; v_gene: TRBV4-2; abundance: -; CDR3aa: CASSPQQGQETQYF; CDR3nt: TGTGCCAGCAGCCCTCAACAGGGGCAAGAGACCCAGTACTTC
d_gene: -; j_gene: TRBJ1-1; v_gene: TRBV9; abundance: few; CDR3aa: CASSPPMNTEAFF; CDR3nt: TGTGCCAGCAGCCCCCCCATGAACACTGAAGCTTTCTTT
d_gene: -; j_gene: TRBJ1-3; v_gene: TRBV5-1; abundance: -; CDR3aa: CASSPGTTRNTIYF; CDR3nt: TGCGCCAGCAGTCCTGGGACGACACGAAACACCATATATTTT
d_gene: TRBD1; j_gene: TRBJ2-7; v_gene: TRBV30; abundance: -; CDR3aa: CASTGTGGQSLYEQYF; CDR3nt: TGTGCCTCCACCGGGACAGGGGGCCAGTCCCTCTACGAGCAGTACTTC
d_gene: -; j_gene: TRBJ2-5; v_gene: TRBV25-1; abundance: once; CDR3aa: CASSDGLMYQETQYF; CDR3nt: TGTGCCAGCAGTGACGGACTGATGTACCAAGAGACCCAGTACTTC
d_gene: -; j_gene: TRBJ2-6; v_gene: TRBV19; abundance: -; CDR3aa: CASSGWGRSGANVLTF; CDR3nt: TGTGCCAGTAGTGGATGGGGTCGCTCTGGGGCCAACGTCCTGACTTTC
d_gene: -; j_gene: TRBJ2-5; v_gene: TRBV30; abundance: -; CDR3aa: CAWSVRDQRETQYF; CDR3nt: TGTGCCTGGAGTGTTAGGGACCAAAGAGAGACCCAGTACTTC
d_gene: -; j_gene: TRBJ2-3; v_gene: TRBV10-3; abundance: -; CDR3aa: CAIRRASDTDTQYF; CDR3nt: TGTGCCATCAGAAGGGCTTCGGACACAGATACGCAGTATTTT
d_gene: TRBD2; j_gene: TRBJ2-1; v_gene: TRBV10-3; abundance: -; CDR3aa: CAISERGDLYNEQFF; CDR3nt: TGTGCCATCAGTGAGCGGGGGGACCTCTACAATGAGCAGTTCTTC
d_gene: TRBD1; j_gene: TRBJ1-2; v_gene: TRBV7-2; abundance: -; CDR3aa: CASTGGAGNRNGYTF; CDR3nt: TGTGCCAGCACAGGGGGGGCAGGGAATAGAAATGGCTACACCTTC
d_gene: TRBD2; j_gene: TRBJ2-3; v_gene: TRBV7-9; abundance: once; CDR3aa: CASGLEAGARTDTQYF; CDR3nt: TGTGCCAGCGGCTTAGAGGCGGGAGCAAGAACAGATACGCAGTATTTT
d_gene: TRBD1; j_gene: TRBJ1-1; v_gene: TRBV7-9; abundance: -; CDR3aa: CASSFGQVNTEAFF; CDR3nt: TGTGCCAGCAGCTTCGGACAGGTGAACACTGAAGCTTTCTTT
d_gene: -; j_gene: TRBJ2-1; v_gene: TRBV5-6; abundance: few; CDR3aa: CASSLRLEQFF; CDR3nt: TGTGCCAGCAGCTTGCGCCTTGAGCAGTTCTTC
d_gene: TRBD1; j_gene: TRBJ1-2; v_gene: TRBV6-6; abundance: -; CDR3aa: CASSKGQGYGYTF; CDR3nt: TGTGCCAGCAGTAAAGGACAGGGGTACGGCTACACCTTC
d_gene: -; j_gene: TRBJ1-5; v_gene: TRBV7-2; abundance: few; CDR3aa: CASSPGGSSNQPQHF; CDR3nt: TGTGCCAGCAGCCCGGGAGGGTCCAGCAATCAGCCCCAGCATTTT
d_gene: TRBD1; j_gene: TRBJ1-2; v_gene: TRBV6-6; abundance: few; CDR3aa: CASRQGGRGGYTF; CDR3nt: TGTGCCAGCCGACAGGGGGGTCGCGGAGGCTACACCTTC
d_gene: -; j_gene: TRBJ2-3; v_gene: TRBV5-1; abundance: once; CDR3aa: CASSLAGLDTQYF; CDR3nt: TGCGCCAGCAGCTTGGCCGGTTTAGATACGCAGTATTTT
d_gene: -; j_gene: TRBJ1-2; v_gene: TRBV30; abundance: -; CDR3aa: CAWSIMALDGYTF; CDR3nt: TGTGCCTGGAGTATTATGGCCCTGGATGGCTACACCTTC
d_gene: TRBD1; j_gene: TRBJ1-1; v_gene: TRBV2; abundance: -; CDR3aa: CASSGDRGEAFF; CDR3nt: TGTGCCAGCAGTGGGGACAGGGGTGAAGCTTTCTTT
d_gene: -; j_gene: TRBJ1-4; v_gene: TRBV10-3; abundance: -; CDR3aa: CAISPGQTEKLFF; CDR3nt: TGTGCCATCAGTCCCGGACAGACTGAAAAACTGTTTTTT
d_gene: TRBD1; j_gene: TRBJ1-5; v_gene: TRBV19; abundance: -; CDR3aa: CASSPDRYQPQHF; CDR3nt: TGTGCCAGTAGTCCGGACAGGTATCAGCCCCAGCATTTT
d_gene: TRBD1; j_gene: TRBJ1-4; v_gene: TRBV18; abundance: -; CDR3aa: CASSPGTGGNEKLFF; CDR3nt: TGTGCCAGCTCACCAGGGACAGGCGGTAATGAAAAACTGTTTTTT